Following are 21 T cell receptor beta chains from one sample sequenced in a study of cytomegalovirus exposure and HLA in healthy donors (TCRdb year 2017). Receptor libraries were prepared by the immunoSEQ multiplex PCR assay. For the multiplex PCR, a mixture combining 60 forward primers for TCR Vbeta segments and 13 reverse primers for TCR Jbeta segments was used. In its TCRdb copy, this immuneACCESS table keeps in-frame sequences only and misses some clones. Where compared with another copy, unresolved V genes explain less than half of these, and the others have no known cause. For this sample there are around 50,000 clones; about 78% appear just once. The ten top clones hold approximately 7.7% of the sample. Specimen: PBMCs. The receptors were gathered from a man aged 25 to 40 in good health and CMV-seropositive.

The chain has TRBV2 and TRBJ1-6; D might be TRBD1 (5 bases). The CDR3 extends over 12 amino acids. The germline gives CDR1 SNHLY, CDR2 FYNNEI. V lost 6 bases, J lost 9 bases, and 9 bases lay in between. CDR3 protein: CASRGLGSPLHF. For the CDR3, the DNA is TGTGCCAGCAGGGGACTTGGTTCACCCCTCCACTTT.

This clone was picked up one time. V and J are TRBV6-1 and TRBJ2-1; TRBD2 might be the D (6 bases). This CDR3 has 16 amino acids. V was cut by 2 bases and J by 8 bases, with 19 bases left in between. The germline V gene has CDR1 MNHNS and CDR2 SASEGT. Here the CDR3 reads CASSEIRGSGRDEQFF. In nucleotides, the CDR3 is TGTGCCAGCAGTGAAATACGGGGGTCCGGTAGGGATGAGCAGTTCTTC.

The rearrangement links TRBV20-1 to TRBJ1-5; D gene ambiguous. Per the germline V gene, CDR1 is DFQATT and CDR2 is SNEGSKA (reference sequence). This CDR3 is built from 11 residues. V lost 1 base and J 5 bases, leaving 3 bases between the germline ends. The CDR3 sequence is CSARADQPQHF. The CDR3 bases are TGCAGTGCTAGAGCCGATCAGCCCCAGCATTTT.

This chain joins TRBV29-1 and TRBJ2-6, with 7 bases aligning to TRBD1. With V trimmed by 7 bases and J by 4 bases, 7 bases remained unmatched. The CDR3 extends over 14 amino acids. Germline V lookup: CDR1 SQVTM, CDR2 ANQGSEA. CDR3 nucleotide sequence: TGCAGCGCTGGAGACAGGGCCGGGGCCAACGTCCTGACTTTC. It specifies CSAGDRAGANVLTF.

This clone was recorded once. V and J are TRBV2 and TRBJ2-3, with 12 bases that match TRBD2. This CDR3 has 18 amino acids. V was pared by 4 bases and J by 2 bases, with 10 bases of the junction left unmatched. Germline V CDR1 and CDR2: SNHLY, FYNNEI. This CDR3 is CASSVTSGGQQNTDTQYF. CDR3 nucleotide sequence: TGTGCCAGCAGTGTTACTAGCGGGGGGCAACAAAACACAGATACGCAGTATTTT.

The rearrangement joins TRBV2 to TRBJ2-7, with 10 positions matching TRBD1. In germline, CDR1 is SNHLY, CDR2 FYNNEI. This CDR3 contains 17 residues. V dropped 9 bases and J dropped 0; count of bases not matched to a gene: 14. CDR3 sequence reads: CASNWGQGTLSSYEQYF. The CDR3 coding sequence is TGTGCCAGTAATTGGGGACAGGGGACCCTGAGCTCCTACGAGCAGTACTTC.

This clone came up a few times. V and J are TRBV2 and TRBJ1-5, with 7 bases fitting TRBD1. The CDR3 sequence is 14 residues long. Losses at the gene ends were 4 bases for V and 2 bases for J; bases not matched to a gene: 2. CDR1 SNHLY and CDR2 FYNNEI come from the germline V gene. As DNA, the CDR3 is TGTGCCAGCAGTGGTCAGGGGGGCAATCAGCCCCAGCATTTT. Protein product: CASSGQGGNQPQHF.

The J gene is TRBJ1-2, the V gene TRBV7-2, with 7 bases fitting TRBD1. The germline V gene encodes CDR1 SGHTA and CDR2 FQGNSA. The CDR3 covers 15 residues. The J segment lost 4 bases and the V segment lost 0 bases, leaving 5 bases of the junction unmatched. The CDR3 loop is CASSLAVGGGYGYTF. CDR3 DNA: TGTGCCAGCAGCTTAGCGGTAGGGGGCGGCTATGGCTACACCTTC.

This rearrangement joins TRBV23-1 to TRBJ2-7; D possibly corresponds to TRBD1 (6 bases). TRBV23-1 carries the ORF label, with uncertain function. The CDR3 is made up of 14 amino acids. V lost 9 bases and J 0 bases, leaving 15 bases between the germline ends. As DNA, the CDR3 is TGCGCCAGAAAGGACAGTTTCCCCTCCTACGAGCAGTACTTC. Protein: CARKDSFPSYEQYF.

The table lists this clone with a few counts. This chain joins TRBV5-6 and TRBJ2-7; D gene ambiguous. The CDR3 contains 14 residues. Trimming shortened V by 1 base and J by 2 bases, and 10 bases separated the two germline ends. In germline, CDR1 is SGHDT, CDR2 YYEEEE. CDR3 DNA: TGTGCCAGCAGCTTGCTTCCAGGTACCTACGAGCAGTACTTC. Encoded protein: CASSLLPGTYEQYF.

This sequence joins TRBV27 and TRBJ1-1, with no clear D. Between the trimmed V and J ends, which lost 5 bases and 7 bases, there was a span of 11 bases. CDR1 and CDR2 (germline): MNHEY, SMNVEV (reference sequence). The CDR3 contains 12 residues. CDR3 in amino acids: CASSGDSNEAFF. In DNA form, the CDR3 reads TGTGCCAGCAGTGGAGACTCGAATGAAGCTTTCTTT.

The chain has TRBV10-3 and TRBJ1-1; D gene unclear. This CDR3 is built from 13 residues. The V gene's germline CDR1 is ENHRY and CDR2 SYGVKD. The ends were cut back, 2 bases at V and 10 bases at J, with 14 bases in the middle. The CDR3 coding sequence is TGTGCCATCAGTGAGGGTGCAGGCCGGGGAGCTTTCTTT. Translation: CAISEGAGRGAFF.

The chain employs TRBV6-5 and TRBJ2-1, with D possibly TRBD1 on 6 matching bases. CDR3 length equals 14 residues. Trimming shortened V by 8 bases and J by 5 bases, and 16 bases separated the two germline ends. Looked up from germline, CDR1 is MNHEY and CDR2 is SVGAGI. CDR3 region: CASGAPRGNNEQFF. For the CDR3, the DNA is TGTGCCAGCGGAGCACCCAGGGGAAACAATGAGCAGTTCTTC.

V usage is TRBV9 and J usage is TRBJ1-5; possibly TRBD1 for D (6 bases). The CDR3 sequence is 14 residues long. V dropped 0 bases and J dropped 7 bases, with 11 bases sitting between them. CDR1 and CDR2 from the germline V gene are SGDLS and YYNGEE. The CDR3 protein is CASSVDSGGQPQHF. The CDR3 DNA reads TGTGCCAGCAGCGTAGATTCGGGGGGCCAGCCCCAGCATTTT.

For the CDR3, the DNA is TGTGCCAGCAAGGACAAAGGAAACACCATATATTTT. The encoded protein is CASKDKGNTIYF. The chain joins TRBV25-1 to TRBJ1-3; a weak D match, TRBD1 (5 bases). V was pared by 7 bases and J by 4 bases, with 8 bases between. From germline, CDR1 is MGHDK and CDR2 SYGVNS. CDR3 size: 12 residues.

The CDR3 sequence: CASSMRGLYYSNQPQHF. In DNA, the CDR3 is TGTGCCAGCAGCATGAGGGGACTTTACTATAGCAATCAGCCCCAGCATTTT. The chain has TRBV21-1 and TRBJ1-5. TRBV21-1 is a pseudogene segment. CDR3 length: 17 amino acids.

Only a few counts were recorded for this clone. V is TRBV7-9 and J is TRBJ1-3; 7 bases align to TRBD1. V lost 5 bases, J lost 7 bases, and 2 bases stayed unmatched. This CDR3 contains 12 residues. Germline CDR1 SEHNR, CDR2 FQNEAQ (reference sequence). CDR3 sequence (DNA): TGTGCCAGCAGCCAACAGGGGAACACCATATATTTT. It translates to CASSQQGNTIYF.

The gene calls are TRBV14 and TRBJ2-5, with D possibly matching TRBD1 (5 bases). Between the trimmed V and J ends, which lost 5 bases and 5 bases, there was a span of 12 bases. CDR3 length: 13 residues. CDR1 and CDR2 from the germline V gene are SGHDN and FVKESK. For the CDR3, the DNA is TGTGCCAGCAGCTCACAGGTGGTTGAGACCCAGTACTTC. This sequence encodes CASSSQVVETQYF.

The V gene is TRBV5-4, the J gene TRBJ2-1; 10 positions match TRBD1. The CDR3 runs 16 residues. CDR1 is SGHNT and CDR2 is YYREEE in the germline V gene (reference sequence). V was clipped by 4 bases and J by 6 bases; unmatched bases: 10. The DNA for the CDR3 is TGTGCCAGCAGCCCTCCGGGACAGGGGCTGTCCAATGAGCAGTTCTTC. Encoded protein: CASSPPGQGLSNEQFF.

This rearrangement joins TRBV28 to TRBJ1-2, with a tentative D call TRBD1 (5 bases). CDR1 and CDR2 (germline): MDHEN, SYDVKM. The CDR3 totals 13 residues. V was trimmed by 4 bases and J by 3 bases, leaving 9 bases between them. The CDR3 spells CASSSGLDYGYTF. The CDR3 DNA follows: TGTGCCAGCAGTTCAGGGCTGGACTATGGCTACACCTTC.

CDR3: CATSLGRNPINNEQFF. In DNA form, the CDR3 reads TGTGCCACCAGCCTTGGCCGTAACCCCATAAACAATGAGCAGTTCTTC. The chain combines TRBV15 with TRBJ2-1, with unresolved D. Looked up from germline, CDR1 is LNHNV and CDR2 is YYDKDF (reference sequence). This CDR3 comprises 16 residues. The V gene lost 5 bases and the J gene lost 5 bases, with 19 bases spanning the gap. Variable domain in full (rest from reference TRBV15 and TRBJ2-1): DAMVIQNPRYQVTQFGKPVTLSCSQTLNHNVMYWYQQKSSQAPKLLFHYYDKDFNNEADTPDNFQSRRPNTSFCFLDIRSPGLGDTAMYLCATSLGRNPINNEQFFGPGTRLTVL.